This T cell receptor (beta chain) was sequenced during a study of blood T cell repertoires in COVID-19. Study as a whole: From the United States, Italy and Spain came samples of acute and convalescent COVID-19. PBMCs, B-cell-depleted T cells, or T cells provided the cDNA or gDNA that made up the material.

Original handling: Reference gene primer amplification yielded estimated nucleated cell counts. Sequencing was performed with immunoSEQ multiplex PCR; in TCRdb, only in-frame clones are kept and a portion is missing. The D gene and trimming were derived from the DNA, and the V and J assignments and clone size from that table. The sample has about 36,000 clones, approximately 86% seen once. This CDR3 has 15 residues. Per germline, CDR1 LNHDA and CDR2 SQIVND (reference sequence). The ends lost 2 bases at V and 0 bases at J; junction bases unmatched: 4. This sequence originates from a human donor in a cohort sampled during active COVID-19. V usage is TRBV19 and J usage is TRBJ2-7; 7 bases line up with TRBD1. The sample comprised peripheral blood. The CDR3 coding sequence is TGTGCCAGTAGTATAAGGGACAGCATCTCCTACGAGCAGTACTTC. This translates into CASSIRDSISYEQYF.